This section outlines one T cell receptor beta chain sequence together with its context. Its antigen is unknown. One base away there is no much larger clone; base qualities are not given. The data belong to a study of T cell repertoires in cytomegalovirus infection (dated by TCRdb to about 2019). With respect to the entire study: Because public TCR beta signatures pointed to carriage of CMV infection together with the matching HLA type, the HLA type of each donor mattered for the analysis. What the authors observed across the whole study: The ex vivo response was dominated by HLA-C-restricted CMV-specific TCR beta clonotypes, which also provided the single most frequent clonotype in two of eight donors. In both this cohort and an independent cohort of some 370 donors, the cumulative frequency of public TCR beta family members distinguished carriers of CMV infection plus the relevant HLA type.

V lost 2 bases and J lost 5 bases, and the count of bases not matched to a germline gene is 14. From the cysteine through the phenylalanine, the CDR3 covers 17 amino acids. The entry retains the CDR3 DNA only, 51 bases that are in frame from base 1. Sequencing used an Illumina HiSeq 1500. The public reads were reanalyzed by TCRdb: fastp trimming at Q25, MiXCR alignment, in-frame beta chains only. Here each entry gathers all rows of one CDR3 protein and keeps the most common genes and DNA. In this sample the table shows approximately 200,000 distinct CDR3 sequences, over 20% of which occur a single time. 15% to 20% of the sample belongs to the ten largest clones.

Recombination linked TRBV12-3 or TRBV12-4 to TRBJ1-2; TRBD1 fits 7 bases in the junction. Sequenced: CD8+ T cells from PBMCs. The sequence derives from a human donor in good health (CMV status not recorded). Some clones in this sample may be carry-over from other donors' samples. The nucleotide sequence reads as follows: TGTGCCAGCAGTTTAACGACCGATGACAGGGCAAGTTATGGCTACACCTTC. The resulting protein is CASSLTTDDRASYGYTF.